This T cell receptor (beta chain) is from a study of read filtering for tumor transcriptome and immune sequencing. Whole-study context: Revised staging placed 8 or 9 patients in R-ISS I, about 17 in II, roughly 7 in III. Per sample, TCR-region reads ranged about 4.05 to 10.27 million by IR-seq, roughly 80 to 1273 by RNA-seq. Study-wide results and limits: Even smaller IR-seq throughput identified most shared clonotypes.

This clonotype occurred many times. What it recognizes is unknown. Bone marrow was sampled from every patient at the time of active disease. Molecular barcoded adaptors covering alpha/delta and beta/gamma chains were used on roughly 400 ng RNA. MiXCR, run by TCRdb on the reads, gives a single entry per CDR3 protein. Of tens of thousands of distinct CDR3 sequences in the sample, approximately 15% were seen once. This CDR3 comprises 13 residues. CDR1 SQVTM and CDR2 ANQGSEA come from the germline V gene. The ends lost 6 bases at V and 1 base at J; junction bases unmatched: 6. The receptor comes from a donor at least 40 years old with multiple myeloma. The chain has TRBV29-1 and TRBJ2-7; TRBD1 aligns across 7 bases. Sequencing used a population of CD138-negative cells sorted from bone marrow. The CDR3 bases are TGCAGCGTCCTTATCAGGGGGTCCTACGAGCAGTACTTC. It is translated as CSVLIRGSYEQYF.